Each of the 14 T cell receptor beta chains below was sequenced from the same sample in a study of OX40 agonist ivuxolimab in advanced cancers. Libraries were constructed by the immunoSEQ multiplex PCR assay. In its TCRdb copy, this immuneACCESS table keeps in-frame sequences only and misses some clones. Where compared with another copy, unresolved V genes explain less than half of these, and the others have no known cause. The table for this sample lists around 60,000 clones; approximately 91% of them were counted only once. Jointly, the top ten make up around 2% of the sample. The sample in question was CD4+ or CD8+ T cells sorted from blood, obtained in a trial of the OX40 agonist ivuxolimab. The receptors were gathered from an adult with an advanced solid tumor such as melanoma, head and neck, liver or kidney cancer.

The chain links TRBV2 to TRBJ2-7; tentative D call: TRBD1 (7 bases). This CDR3 has 15 amino acids. Germline CDR1 SNHLY, CDR2 FYNNEI. Deletions cut 5 bases from V and 2 bases from J, with 16 bases between. The CDR3 sequence: CASSSGTAGPYEQYF. The CDR3, as DNA: TGTGCCAGCAGTTCCGGGACAGCGGGCCCCTACGAGCAGTACTTC.

This clone was recorded only once. This chain's CDR3 is CSAGRADEQYF. The DNA for the CDR3 is TGCAGCGCCGGGAGGGCTGACGAGCAGTACTTC. The genes are TRBV29-1 and TRBJ2-7; 8 bases map to TRBD2. After removal of 7 bases from V and 5 bases from J, the junction contained 4 bases not matched to a gene. The CDR3 is 11 residues long. Germline V gives CDR1 SQVTM, CDR2 ANQGSEA.

The V gene is TRBV10-2, the J gene TRBJ1-3; the D is unclear. The CDR3 runs to 15 residues. Germline loops: CDR1 WSHSY, CDR2 SAAADI. Trimming left V 3 bases short and J 4 bases short, with 13 bases between. For the CDR3, the DNA is TGCGCCAGCAGTGATCCGGCCCAGAGGGGAAACACCATATATTTT. It encodes CASSDPAQRGNTIYF.

This sequence joins TRBV29-1 and TRBJ2-3; no clear D gene. The CDR3 extends over 14 amino acids. Trimming took off 4 bases at V and 5 bases at J, with 16 bases between the two ends. The germline V gene has CDR1 SQVTM and CDR2 ANQGSEA. The CDR3 spells CSVGMVGAVDTQYF. Written as DNA, the CDR3 is TGCAGCGTTGGGATGGTTGGTGCAGTAGATACGCAGTATTTT.

The V gene is TRBV2, the J gene TRBJ1-5; no clear D. Germline V CDR1 and CDR2: SNHLY, FYNNEI. Trimming took 6 bases from V and 2 from J, leaving 17 bases between them. This CDR3 is built from 16 residues. The CDR3 is CASSPLTEVGNQPQHF. In DNA form, the CDR3 reads TGTGCCAGCAGCCCCTTAACAGAGGTAGGCAATCAGCCCCAGCATTTT.

In its sample, this clone was seen a few times. This chain links TRBV5-1 with TRBJ2-7; 7 bases are shared with TRBD1. Germline V gives CDR1 SGHRS, CDR2 YFSETQ. The CDR3 runs to 14 residues. V was clipped by 4 bases and J by 6 bases; unmatched bases: 10. CDR3 loop: CASSQGTAGGEQYF. The CDR3 DNA reads as TGCGCCAGCAGCCAAGGGACAGCCGGCGGCGAGCAGTACTTC.

CDR3 in DNA: TGTGCCAGCAGCGTAGCAGGCAGAACTGAAGCTTTCTTT. Residues: CASSVAGRTEAFF. The J gene is TRBJ1-1, the V gene TRBV9; D ambiguous. The germline V gene has CDR1 SGDLS and CDR2 YYNGEE. The CDR3 is made up of 13 amino acids. Trimming removed 0 bases at V and 5 bases at J, with 8 bases between. Filled out from reference TRBV9 and TRBJ1-1, the complete variable domain reads DSGVTQTPKHLITATGQRVTLRCSPRSGDLSVYWYQQSLDQGLQFLIQYYNGEERAKGNILERFSAQQFPDLHSELNLSSLELGDSALYFCASSVAGRTEAFFGQGTRLTVV.

The rearrangement joins TRBV7-3 to TRBJ1-1, with D unclear. CDR1 and CDR2 (germline): SGHTA, FQGTGA. Trimming shortened V by 3 bases and J by 1 base, and 6 bases separated the two germline ends. The CDR3 runs to 13 residues. The CDR3 is CASSFGRNTEAFF. The CDR3 bases are TGTGCCAGCAGCTTTGGACGGAACACTGAAGCTTTCTTT.

This chain connects TRBV9 to TRBJ2-5; D not resolved. V gave up 2 bases and J gave up 2 bases, with 13 bases separating them. This CDR3 spans 15 amino acids. Germline assignment: CDR1 SGDLS and CDR2 YYNGEE. CDR3 coding DNA: TGTGCCAGCAGCGTTAAGCCTAGTCCACAAGAGACCCAGTACTTC. It specifies CASSVKPSPQETQYF.

The CDR3 protein is CASSYVGEQYF. CDR3 sequence (DNA): TGTGCCAGCAGTTACGTGGGGGAGCAGTACTTC. This chain joins TRBV6-5 and TRBJ2-7; D is ambiguous. The CDR3 contains 11 residues. Germline V gene sequence: CDR1 MNHEY, CDR2 SVGAGI. The V and J ends lost 2 bases and 7 bases respectively, with 6 bases between them.

The chain uses TRBV19 and TRBJ2-1; TRBD2 matches 13 bases. V trimming: 4 bases; J trimming: 7 bases; junction bases outside the gene matches: 7. The CDR3 is 16 residues long. Germline CDR1 reads LNHDA; CDR2 reads SQIVND (reference sequence). CDR3 sequence: CASSKWGLAGKNEQFF. DNA of the CDR3: TGTGCCAGTAGTAAGTGGGGACTAGCGGGGAAAAATGAGCAGTTCTTC.

This clone was recorded a few times. V usage is TRBV19 and J usage is TRBJ2-4, with 11 bases matching TRBD1. In germline, CDR1 is LNHDA, CDR2 SQIVND (reference sequence). This CDR3 has 15 residues. J gave up 3 bases and V 7 bases, and 5 bases lay outside the gene matches. The CDR3 protein is CASNEGQGGKNIQYF. The CDR3 DNA follows: TGTGCCAGTAATGAGGGACAGGGGGGCAAAAACATTCAGTACTTC.

The chain has TRBV7-6 and TRBJ2-3, with D perhaps matching TRBD2 (5 bases). The V end lost 0 bases, the J end lost 1 base, and 5 bases lay between the germline ends. CDR3 length: 14 amino acids. Germline assignment: CDR1 SGHVS and CDR2 FNYEAQ. The CDR3 DNA follows: TGTGCCAGCAGCTTAGCGAGGGGCACAGATACGCAGTATTTT. Encoded protein: CASSLARGTDTQYF.

The count of this clone is one. This chain connects TRBV18 to TRBJ2-2, with no clear D. Germline V gives CDR1 KGHSH, CDR2 LQKENI. The CDR3 loop spans 14 amino acids. The germline V and J ends were trimmed by 3 bases and 6 bases, with 11 bases remaining between them. In DNA form, the CDR3 reads TGTGCCAGCTCACCTGTCAAGTCGCCCGGGGAGCTGTTTTTT. Translating it yields CASSPVKSPGELFF.